This TCR beta chain was observed in a study of vaccination effects on CD4 cells after COVID-19. As concerns this clone: Its target is not known.

Germline V gives CDR1 MDHEN, CDR2 SYDVKM. V shed 7 bases and J shed 0 bases, with 10 bases lying between them. CDR3 length equals 14 residues. Before sequencing, viral peptide pools were used by the ViraFEST assay to expand antigen-specific CD4+ T cells. When around ten days of culture had elapsed, CD4+ T cells were isolated. Prior SARS-CoV-2 infection was absent in the vaccine recipients, as shown by negative nucleocapsid antibodies. At days 3 and 7, half of the medium was exchanged for IL-2 medium. Clones were read by immunoSEQ multiplex PCR, and TCRdb kept only the in-frame ones, dropping some. The table lists approximately 28,000 clones, 73% of them singletons.

The sequenced sample was CD4+ T cells from PBMCs cultured with HCoV-NL63 spike peptides, obtained before COVID-19 vaccination. This TCR came from a human donor who received a COVID-19 vaccine. This sequence joins TRBV28 and TRBJ2-1; a possible D gene is TRBD1 (5 bases). CDR3 sequence reads: CASNGALSYNEQFF. CDR3 DNA sequence: TGTGCCAGCAATGGGGCCCTCTCCTACAATGAGCAGTTCTTC.